This T cell receptor beta chain was obtained from a study of blood T cell repertoires in COVID-19 (TCRdb year 2020). Describing the broader study: Samples from collaborators originated in the United States, Italy and Spain and spanned both the acute and convalescent phases of COVID-19. The prospective study material was composed of cDNA or gDNA derived from T cells, B-cell-depleted T cells, or PBMCs. Deeply sampled blood TCRbeta repertoires from subjects exposed to, actively infected with, or recovered from COVID-19 were included in the dataset. The repertoires were made available in a free public database intended to serve as a resource for research on the immune response to SARS-CoV-2. Samples came from the ongoing ImmuneRACE study (first 160 participants) plus 1,254 subjects from 6 global collaborators. Nearly every sample came with metadata listing a de-identified subject ID, COVID-19 status, age in years and sex. Where available, HLA class I and class II types were obtained from metadata supplied by the sample provider rather than from assay-based typing. Here is what the overall study found, with its caveats: How much clinical and demographic metadata was included differed by source and by participant, and the metadata was provided uncurated.

Enrolling through a virtual design, the prospective study's participants ranged in age from roughly 18 to 89 years and lived across 20 to 25 United States geographic areas. In the prospective study, participants were assigned to cohorts based on the clinical history participants reported in a screening survey and a study questionnaire. Recovered participants in ImmuneRACE Cohort 3 were defined as having two consecutive negative NP/OP PCR tests, clearance from a healthcare professional, or resolution of symptoms. In the prospective study, mobile phlebotomists collected whole blood, serum and a nasopharyngeal or oropharyngeal swab from each participant. Over an approximately 2-month period, participants in the prospective study had the option of providing additional blood draws and questionnaires. Prospective study blood samples were shipped either frozen or at room temperature before DNA extraction.

The immunoSEQ Assay, a bias-controlled multiplex PCR, was used to amplify TCRbeta CDR3 regions from genomic DNA. In the authors' own workflow: The number of nucleated cells in each sample was estimated from the amplification of reference gene primers within the assay. Sequence reads were collapsed and filtered to measure the absolute abundance of every unique TCRbeta CDR3 rearrangement. For each sample, productive Simpson clonality was calculated by taking the square root of Simpson's diversity index across productive rearrangements. TCRdb provides this immuneACCESS table in a form limited to in-frame rearrangements. Some clones are lacking; in checked studies, under half of them reflect an unresolved V gene, and why the rest are absent is not known. The DNA was the basis for D and trimming; V, J and clone size are from that table. Across this sample there are 200,000 to 250,000 clones, with about 80% seen only once. The top ten hold less than 2% of the sample.

Concerning this clone itself: Its antigen is still unknown. No base qualities exist here, and no much larger clone lies one base off it.

Taken from the germline V gene, the CDR1 and CDR2 loops are MNHEY and SVGAGI. Taken from cysteine to phenylalanine, the CDR3 has 13 residues. Here the CDR3 DNA is all that survives: 39 bases in frame from base 1. The sequenced sample consisted of PBMCs or T cells enriched from blood (not recorded which). The chain is made from TRBV6-5 and TRBJ1-5; the best D guess is TRBD1, with 6 bases matching. The sequence derives from a man aged 55 to 70 who had recovered from COVID-19. The bases read TGTGCGTCGCAGGGGTTTAGCAATCAGCCCCAGCATTTT. This is translated as CASQGFSNQPQHF.